The rows below give T cell receptor beta chains drawn from one sample of a study of CD8+CD57+ T cells in acquired aplastic anemia. TCRdb recomputed calls from the reads with MiXCR, one row per CDR3 protein. The data hold some 170,000 distinct CDR3 sequences, with around 75% observed a single time. The sample consisted of sorted CD4+, CD8+, or CD8+CD57+ T cells (not recorded which) from PBMCs. The origin of the receptors is a human donor with aplastic anemia. CDR3s include the opening cysteine and the closing phenylalanine or tryptophan. Each record gives: V gene, clone size, D gene, J gene, CDR3 DNA, CDR3 protein. D genes are given only for firm matches. Some rows mark clone size as missing; the rest say once, few, many or name a class of expanded clone.

>TRBV11-2|-|-|TRBJ2-2
TGTGCCAGCAGCCTCATATCCAGGGAGCTGTTTTTT
CASSLISRELFF
>TRBV6-1|-|TRBD1|TRBJ1-2
TGTGCCATCAGTGCAGTAGGGACAGGGATAGACTATGGCTACACCTTC
CAISAVGTGIDYGYTF
>TRBV19|-|TRBD1|TRBJ2-7
TGTGCCAGTAGTATGGGGACAGGGGACTTTCGGTACGAGCAGTACTTC
CASSMGTGDFRYEQYF
>TRBV7-9|-|TRBD1|TRBJ1-2
TGTGCCAGCAGCTCCTTGGACAGGGGATACGGCTACACCTTC
CASSSLDRGYGYTF
>TRBV2|-|TRBD1|TRBJ2-1
TGTGCCAGCAGTGGCCGACAGGGTAGTGAGCAGTTCTTC
CASSGRQGSEQFF
>TRBV20-1|-|TRBD2|TRBJ2-5
TGCAGTGCTAACGGGGGGGGGAAGACCCAGTACTTC
CSANGGGKTQYF
>TRBV29-1|-|-|TRBJ1-1
TGCAGCGTGCGAATATCCTGGGACACTGAAGCTTTCTTT
CSVRISWDTEAFF
>TRBV6-1|-|TRBD2|TRBJ2-3
TGTGCCAGCAGTTTGGGACTAGCGGCGAGCACAGATACGCAGTATTTT
CASSLGLAASTDTQYF
>TRBV7-9|once|TRBD2|TRBJ2-1
TGTGCCAGCGGCGCAAACCTAGCGGGAAGGGGCAATGAGCAGTTCTTC
CASGANLAGRGNEQFF
>TRBV11-2|few|TRBD1|TRBJ1-5
TGTGCCAGCAGCCAGGACAGGAATCAGCCCCAGCATTTT
CASSQDRNQPQHF
>TRBV12-3/TRBV12-4|few|-|TRBJ1-6
TGTGCCAGCAGTTTAGGCGGCTCCTATAATTCACCCCTCCACTTT
CASSLGGSYNSPLHF
>TRBV6-4|medium-sized|-|TRBJ2-5
TGTGCCAGCAGCCCTCAGGGAAGTCAAGAGACCCAGTACTTC
CASSPQGSQETQYF
>TRBV10-3|-|-|TRBJ1-5
TGTGCCATCAGGTCAGCTCTACGAGATCAGCCCCAGCATTTT
CAIRSALRDQPQHF
>TRBV7-8|-|-|TRBJ1-2
TGTGCCAGCAGCTTAGTTAACAGTAACTATGGCTACACCTTC
CASSLVNSNYGYTF
>TRBV10-3|-|TRBD1|TRBJ2-1
TGTGCCAGCAGCGCCGGGACAGGGTACAATGAGCAGTTCTTC
CASSAGTGYNEQFF
>TRBV29-1|-|-|TRBJ2-7
TGCAGCGTTTTAGGTGTCGGGGGAGTCCCCTACGAGCAGTACTTC
CSVLGVGGVPYEQYF
>TRBV19|-|-|TRBJ2-7
TGTGCCAGTAGTAAACAGGACGCCTACGAGCAGTACTTC
CASSKQDAYEQYF
>TRBV12-3/TRBV12-4|-|-|TRBJ2-5
TGTGCCAGCAGCTTAGGGGGATGGCGGGATAGGCAAGAGACCCAGTACTTC
CASSLGGWRDRQETQYF
>TRBV2|-|-|TRBJ2-1
TGTGCCAGCACGTTTGAAGGGGATGAGCAGTTCTTC
CASTFEGDEQFF
>TRBV10-3|-|-|TRBJ2-7
TGTGCCATCACTGGCAAAGCTAATAAGGGGACCTACGAGCAGTACTTC
CAITGKANKGTYEQYF
>TRBV20-1|-|-|TRBJ1-2
TGCAGTGCTAGAGCTGAAGCTAACTATGGCTACACCTTC
CSARAEANYGYTF
>TRBV7-9|-|TRBD1|TRBJ1-1
TGTGCCAGCAGCCAGACAGGGGCGAACACTGAAGCTTTCTTT
CASSQTGANTEAFF
>TRBV20-1|few|-|TRBJ2-1
TGCAGTGCTAGAGTGTCCGGAGACCGCAATGAGCAGTTCTTC
CSARVSGDRNEQFF
>TRBV7-2|-|TRBD1|TRBJ1-1
TGTGCCAGCAGCCAAGGGACAGTGACGCTGGCTTTCTTT
CASSQGTVTLAFF
>TRBV10-3|-|-|TRBJ1-3
TGTGCCATCAGTGAGTCCACATCTGGAAACACCATATATTTT
CAISESTSGNTIYF